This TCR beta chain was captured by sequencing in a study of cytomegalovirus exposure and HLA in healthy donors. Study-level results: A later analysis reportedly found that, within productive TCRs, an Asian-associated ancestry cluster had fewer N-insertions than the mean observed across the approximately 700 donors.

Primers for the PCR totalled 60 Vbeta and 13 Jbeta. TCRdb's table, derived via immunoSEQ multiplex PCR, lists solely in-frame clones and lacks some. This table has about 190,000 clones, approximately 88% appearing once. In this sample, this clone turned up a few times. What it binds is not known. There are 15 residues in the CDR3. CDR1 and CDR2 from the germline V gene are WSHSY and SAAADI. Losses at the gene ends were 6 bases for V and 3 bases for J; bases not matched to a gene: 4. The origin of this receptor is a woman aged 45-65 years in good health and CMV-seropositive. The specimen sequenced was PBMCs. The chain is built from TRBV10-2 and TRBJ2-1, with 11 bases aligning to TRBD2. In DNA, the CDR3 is TGCGCCAGCAGCGTGACTAGCGGGGTCTACAATGAGCAGTTCTTC. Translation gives CASSVTSGVYNEQFF.